Listed below are T cell receptor beta chains from one sample, sequenced in a study of cytomegalovirus exposure and HLA in healthy donors. Profiled with immunoSEQ multiplex PCR; TCRdb holds only in-frame clones, not every one. The data hold 62,000 or so clones, with around 83% observed a single time. Sequenced material: PBMCs. These receptors were obtained from a man aged 30-40 years in good health and CMV-seronegative. Each CDR3 is given with its conserved first and last residue. D genes are given only for firm matches. Clone sizes are given selectively: once, few, many, or a class where the clone is expanded.

v_call	clone_size	j_call	cdr3_length	d_call	cdr3_aa	cdr3_nt
TRBV6-5	NA	TRBJ2-7	13	NA	CASSYGPSYEQYF	TGTGCCAGCAGTTACGGGCCCTCTTACGAGCAGTACTTC
TRBV7-2	NA	TRBJ2-7	16	TRBD1	CASSLAGQGPRYEQYF	TGTGCCAGCAGCTTAGCGGGACAGGGCCCTCGCTACGAGCAGTACTTC
TRBV9	NA	TRBJ2-5	17	TRBD2	CASSVSRASGSAETQYF	TGTGCCAGCAGCGTGAGTCGGGCTAGCGGGAGTGCGGAGACCCAGTACTTC
TRBV30	once	TRBJ1-1	12	NA	CAWSPGNTEAFF	TGTGCCTGGAGTCCGGGGAACACTGAAGCTTTCTTT
TRBV4-1	NA	TRBJ1-6	12	NA	CASSQAGGTLHF	TGCGCCAGCAGCCAAGCAGGAGGCACCCTCCACTTT
TRBV19	once	TRBJ1-5	13	NA	CATVEGIGQPQHF	TGTGCCACGGTTGAGGGAATAGGTCAGCCCCAGCATTTT
TRBV9	NA	TRBJ2-7	14	TRBD1	CASSVTQGSYEQYF	TGTGCCAGCAGCGTTACACAGGGGAGCTACGAGCAGTACTTC
TRBV7-9	NA	TRBJ2-7	14	NA	CSSSLSGSAYEQYF	TGTTCCAGCAGCTTAAGTGGGAGTGCTTACGAGCAGTACTTC
TRBV18	NA	TRBJ2-2	14	TRBD1	CASSPDRVAGELFF	TGTGCCAGCTCACCCGACAGGGTGGCCGGGGAGCTGTTTTTT
TRBV7-9	NA	TRBJ2-2	15	TRBD1	CASSLGQGNTGELFF	TGTGCCAGCAGCTTAGGACAGGGTAACACCGGGGAGCTGTTTTTT
TRBV9	NA	TRBJ1-2	13	TRBD1	CASSAQGGFGYTF	TGTGCCAGCAGCGCACAGGGGGGGTTTGGCTACACCTTC
TRBV5-6	NA	TRBJ1-1	15	TRBD1	CASSLGQGAGTEAFF	TGTGCCAGCAGCTTGGGACAGGGGGCGGGTACTGAAGCTTTCTTT
TRBV2	NA	TRBJ1-6	17	TRBD1	CASRPGQAESYNSPLHF	TGTGCCAGCAGGCCGGGACAGGCTGAATCCTATAATTCACCCCTCCACTTT
TRBV10-2	NA	TRBJ2-7	15	NA	CASSESRVFSYEQYF	TGCGCCAGCAGTGAGTCAAGAGTTTTCTCCTACGAGCAGTACTTC
TRBV9	NA	TRBJ2-1	15	NA	CASSVGGLPYNEQFF	TGTGCCAGCAGCGTCGGGGGTCTCCCCTACAATGAGCAGTTCTTC
TRBV7-3	once	TRBJ2-7	15	TRBD2	CASSLSGGGAYEQYF	TGTGCCAGCAGCTTGTCGGGCGGGGGGGCCTACGAGCAGTACTTC